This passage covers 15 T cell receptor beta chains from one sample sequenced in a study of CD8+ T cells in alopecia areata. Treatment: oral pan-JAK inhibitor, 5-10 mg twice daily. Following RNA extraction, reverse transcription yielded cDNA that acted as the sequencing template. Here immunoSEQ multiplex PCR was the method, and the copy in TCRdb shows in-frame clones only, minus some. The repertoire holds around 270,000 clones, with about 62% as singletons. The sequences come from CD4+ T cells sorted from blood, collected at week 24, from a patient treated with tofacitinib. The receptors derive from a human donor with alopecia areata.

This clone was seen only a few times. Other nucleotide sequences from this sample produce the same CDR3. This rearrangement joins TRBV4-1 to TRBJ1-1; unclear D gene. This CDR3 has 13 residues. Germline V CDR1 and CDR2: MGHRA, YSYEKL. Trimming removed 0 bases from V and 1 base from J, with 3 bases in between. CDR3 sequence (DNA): TGCGCCAGCAGCCAAGACAGGAACACTGAAGCTTTCTTT. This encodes CASSQDRNTEAFF.

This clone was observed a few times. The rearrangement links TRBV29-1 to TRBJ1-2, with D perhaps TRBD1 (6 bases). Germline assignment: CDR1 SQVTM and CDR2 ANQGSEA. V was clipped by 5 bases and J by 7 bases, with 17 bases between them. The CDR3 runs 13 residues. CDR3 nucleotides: TGCAGCGTTCCTCCCCAAACAGGGCCTGGCTACACCTTC. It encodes CSVPPQTGPGYTF.

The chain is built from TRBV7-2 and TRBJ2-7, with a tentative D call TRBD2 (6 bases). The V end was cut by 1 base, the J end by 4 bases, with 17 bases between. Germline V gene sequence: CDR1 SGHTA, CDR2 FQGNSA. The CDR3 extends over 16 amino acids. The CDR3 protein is CASSLVPQGLMYEQYF. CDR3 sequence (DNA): TGTGCCAGCAGCTTAGTCCCCCAGGGACTGATGTACGAGCAGTACTTC.

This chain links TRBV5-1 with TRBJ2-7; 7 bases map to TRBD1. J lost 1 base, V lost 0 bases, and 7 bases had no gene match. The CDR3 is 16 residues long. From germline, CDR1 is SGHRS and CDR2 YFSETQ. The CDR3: CASSLGQGVGSYEQYF. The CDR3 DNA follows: TGCGCCAGCAGCTTGGGACAGGGCGTAGGGTCCTACGAGCAGTACTTC.

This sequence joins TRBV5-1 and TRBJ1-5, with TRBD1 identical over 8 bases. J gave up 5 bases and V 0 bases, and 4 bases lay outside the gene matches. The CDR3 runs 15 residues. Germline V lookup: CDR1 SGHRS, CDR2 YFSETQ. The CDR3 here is CASSLGQGKDQPQHF. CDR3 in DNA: TGCGCCAGCAGCTTGGGACAGGGGAAGGATCAGCCCCAGCATTTT.

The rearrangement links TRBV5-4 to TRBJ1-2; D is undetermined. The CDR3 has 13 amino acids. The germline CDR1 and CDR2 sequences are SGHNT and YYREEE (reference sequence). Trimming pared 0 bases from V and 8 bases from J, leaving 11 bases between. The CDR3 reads CASSLGPSFGYTF. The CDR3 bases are TGTGCCAGCAGCTTGGGACCATCGTTCGGCTACACCTTC.

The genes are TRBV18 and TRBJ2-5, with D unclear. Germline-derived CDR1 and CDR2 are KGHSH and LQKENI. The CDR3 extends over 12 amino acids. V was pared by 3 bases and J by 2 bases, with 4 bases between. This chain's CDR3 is CASSPTQETQYF. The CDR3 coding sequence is TGTGCCAGCTCACCGACTCAAGAGACCCAGTACTTC.

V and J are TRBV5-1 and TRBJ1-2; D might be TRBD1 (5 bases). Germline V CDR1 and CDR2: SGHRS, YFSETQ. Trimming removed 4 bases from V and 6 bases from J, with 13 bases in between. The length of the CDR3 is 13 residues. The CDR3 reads CASSREQVDGYTF. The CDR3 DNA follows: TGCGCCAGCAGCCGCGAACAGGTGGATGGCTACACCTTC.

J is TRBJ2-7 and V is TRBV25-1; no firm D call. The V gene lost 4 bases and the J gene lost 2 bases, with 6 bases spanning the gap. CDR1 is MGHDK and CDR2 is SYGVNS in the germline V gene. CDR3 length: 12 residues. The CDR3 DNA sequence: TGTGCCAGCAGTGCGGCGCCCTACGAGCAGTACTTC. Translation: CASSAAPYEQYF.

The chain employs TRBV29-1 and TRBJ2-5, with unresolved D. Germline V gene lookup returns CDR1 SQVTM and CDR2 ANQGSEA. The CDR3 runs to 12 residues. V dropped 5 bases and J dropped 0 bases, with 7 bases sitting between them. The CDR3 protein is CSVRQHQETQYF. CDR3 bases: TGCAGCGTTCGGCAGCACCAAGAGACCCAGTACTTC.

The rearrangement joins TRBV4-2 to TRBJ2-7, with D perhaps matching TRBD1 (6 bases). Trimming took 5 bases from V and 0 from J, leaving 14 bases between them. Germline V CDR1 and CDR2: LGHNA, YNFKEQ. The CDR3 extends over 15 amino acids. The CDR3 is CASSKPTGSSYEQYF. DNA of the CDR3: TGTGCCAGCAGCAAACCCACAGGGAGCTCCTACGAGCAGTACTTC.

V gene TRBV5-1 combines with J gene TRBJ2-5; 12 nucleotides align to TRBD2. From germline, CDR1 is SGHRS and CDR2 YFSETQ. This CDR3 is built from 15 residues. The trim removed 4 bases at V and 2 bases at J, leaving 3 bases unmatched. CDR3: CASSRTSGEQETQYF. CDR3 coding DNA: TGCGCCAGCAGCCGGACTAGCGGGGAACAAGAGACCCAGTACTTC.

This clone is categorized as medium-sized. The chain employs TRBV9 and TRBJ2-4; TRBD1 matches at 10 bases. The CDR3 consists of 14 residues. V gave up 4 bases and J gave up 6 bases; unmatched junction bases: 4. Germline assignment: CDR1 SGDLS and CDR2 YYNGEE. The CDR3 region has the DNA TGTGCCAGCAGCCCGCGGACAGGGGGAAACATTCAGTACTTC. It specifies CASSPRTGGNIQYF.

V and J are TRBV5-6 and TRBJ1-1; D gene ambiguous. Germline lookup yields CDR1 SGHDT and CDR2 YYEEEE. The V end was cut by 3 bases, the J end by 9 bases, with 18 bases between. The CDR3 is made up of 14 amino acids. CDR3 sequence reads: CASSWWGGSEQAFF. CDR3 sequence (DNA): TGTGCCAGCAGCTGGTGGGGAGGGAGCGAACAAGCTTTCTTT.

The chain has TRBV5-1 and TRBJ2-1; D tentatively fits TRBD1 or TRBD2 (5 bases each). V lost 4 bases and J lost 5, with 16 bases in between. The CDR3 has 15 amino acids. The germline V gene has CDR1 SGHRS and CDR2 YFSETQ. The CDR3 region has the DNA TGCGCCAGCAGCGACGTACCGGGACGGGACAATGAGCAGTTCTTC. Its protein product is CASSDVPGRDNEQFF.